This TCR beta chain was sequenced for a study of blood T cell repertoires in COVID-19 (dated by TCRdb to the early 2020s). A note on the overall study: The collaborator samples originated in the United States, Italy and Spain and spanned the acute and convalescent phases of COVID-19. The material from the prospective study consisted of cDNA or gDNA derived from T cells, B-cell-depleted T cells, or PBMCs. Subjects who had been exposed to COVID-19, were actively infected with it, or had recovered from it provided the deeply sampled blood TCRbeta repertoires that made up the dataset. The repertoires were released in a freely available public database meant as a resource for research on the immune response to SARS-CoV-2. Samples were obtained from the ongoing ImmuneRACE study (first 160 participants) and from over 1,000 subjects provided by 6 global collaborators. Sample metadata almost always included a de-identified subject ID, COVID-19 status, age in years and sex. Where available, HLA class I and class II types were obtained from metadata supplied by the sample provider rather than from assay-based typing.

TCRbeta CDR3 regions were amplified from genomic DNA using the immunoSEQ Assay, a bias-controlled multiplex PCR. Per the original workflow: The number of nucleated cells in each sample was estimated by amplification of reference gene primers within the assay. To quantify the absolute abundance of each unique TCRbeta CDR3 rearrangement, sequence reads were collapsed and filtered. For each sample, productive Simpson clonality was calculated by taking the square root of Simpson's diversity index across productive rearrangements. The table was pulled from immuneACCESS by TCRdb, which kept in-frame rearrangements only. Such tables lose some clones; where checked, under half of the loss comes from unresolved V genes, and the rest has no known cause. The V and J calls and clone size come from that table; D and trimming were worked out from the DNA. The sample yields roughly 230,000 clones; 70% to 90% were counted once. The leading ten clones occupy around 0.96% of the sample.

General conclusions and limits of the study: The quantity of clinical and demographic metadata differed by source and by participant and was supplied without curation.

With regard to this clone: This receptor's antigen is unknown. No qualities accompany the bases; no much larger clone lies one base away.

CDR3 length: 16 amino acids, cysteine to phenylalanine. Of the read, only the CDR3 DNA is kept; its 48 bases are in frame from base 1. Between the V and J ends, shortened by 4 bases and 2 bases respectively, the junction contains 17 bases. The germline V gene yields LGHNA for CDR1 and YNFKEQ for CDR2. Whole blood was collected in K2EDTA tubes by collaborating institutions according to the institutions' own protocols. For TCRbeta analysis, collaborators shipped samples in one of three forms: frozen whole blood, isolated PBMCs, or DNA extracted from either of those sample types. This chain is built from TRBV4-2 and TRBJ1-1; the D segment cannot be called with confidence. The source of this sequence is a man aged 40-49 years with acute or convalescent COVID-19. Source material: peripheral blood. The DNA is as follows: TGTGCCAGCAGCCGCGGATGGTCGGATGGAAACACTGAAGCTTTCTTT. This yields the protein CASSRGWSDGNTEAFF.